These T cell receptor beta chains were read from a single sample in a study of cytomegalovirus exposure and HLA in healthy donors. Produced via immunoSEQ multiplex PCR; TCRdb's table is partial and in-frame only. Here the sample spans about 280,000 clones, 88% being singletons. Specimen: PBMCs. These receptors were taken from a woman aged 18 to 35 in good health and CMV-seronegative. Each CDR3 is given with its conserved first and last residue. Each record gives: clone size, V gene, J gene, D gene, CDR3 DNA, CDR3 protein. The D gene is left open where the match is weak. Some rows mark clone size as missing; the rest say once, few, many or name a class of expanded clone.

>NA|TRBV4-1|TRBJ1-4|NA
TGCGCCAGCAGCCAAGATTACGGAGACTTGGGGCGGGGTAATGAAAAACTGTTTTTT
CASSQDYGDLGRGNEKLFF
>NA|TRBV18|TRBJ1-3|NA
TGTGCCAGCTCACCCGCGGCGAAAAGCTCTGGAAACACCATATATTTT
CASSPAAKSSGNTIYF
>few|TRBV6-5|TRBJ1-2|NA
TGTGCCAGCAGTCCGTACTCACAGGGTAGCTCTGGCTACACCTTC
CASSPYSQGSSGYTF
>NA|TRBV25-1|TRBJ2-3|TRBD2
TGTGCCAGCAGTCAACTAGCGCGGACAGATACGCAGTATTTT
CASSQLARTDTQYF
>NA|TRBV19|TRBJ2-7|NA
TGTGCCAGTAGGCCTGGACTACCTGGGGCCGAGCAGTACTTC
CASRPGLPGAEQYF
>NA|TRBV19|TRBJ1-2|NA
TGTGCCAGTAGTATTGCCGGTCCTAACTATGGCTACACCTTC
CASSIAGPNYGYTF
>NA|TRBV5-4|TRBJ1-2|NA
TGTGCCAGCAGCCCAGGAACGGTACGGTACTATGGCTACACCTTC
CASSPGTVRYYGYTF
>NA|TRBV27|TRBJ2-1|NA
TGTGCCAGCAGCCTACTCCTAGGGAGCTCCTACAATGAGCAGTTCTTC
CASSLLLGSSYNEQFF
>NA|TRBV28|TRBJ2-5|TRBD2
TGTGCCAGCAGTTCCGGGACTATGCAAAGAGAGACCCAGTACTTC
CASSSGTMQRETQYF
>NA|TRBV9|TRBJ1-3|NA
TGTGCCAGCAGCGATAGAAACACCATATATTTT
CASSDRNTIYF
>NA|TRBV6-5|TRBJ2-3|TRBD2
TGTGCCAGCAGGGCGGGAGCGGGGGATACGCAGTATTTT
CASRAGAGDTQYF
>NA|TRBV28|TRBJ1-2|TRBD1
TGTGCCAGCAGTTTACGCATGGACAGGGTTGACCTCTACACCTTC
CASSLRMDRVDLYTF
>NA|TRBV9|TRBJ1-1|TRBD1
TGTGCCAGCAGCGTAGGTGGCAGGGGGCTCACTGAAGCTTTCTTT
CASSVGGRGLTEAFF
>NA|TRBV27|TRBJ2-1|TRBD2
TGTGCCAGCAGTTTAGACGGACTAGTTCGTCGCGAGCAGTTCTTC
CASSLDGLVRREQFF
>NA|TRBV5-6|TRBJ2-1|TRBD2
TGTGCCAGCAGCTTACTAGCGGGAGGGCCTAAGAGCTCCTACAATGAGCAGTTCTTC
CASSLLAGGPKSSYNEQFF
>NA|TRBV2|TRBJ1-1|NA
TGTGCCAGCAGGGACCCCGGAGGGGTTCGAGAAGCTTTCTTT
CASRDPGGVREAFF
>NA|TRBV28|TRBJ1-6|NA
TGTGCCAGCAGTTTTGGGGGCAATTCACCCCTCCACTTT
CASSFGGNSPLHF
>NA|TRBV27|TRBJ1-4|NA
TGTGCCAGCAGCCGACCCCGGGAAATTCTCGGTTCGGATGAAAAACTGTTTTTT
CASSRPREILGSDEKLFF
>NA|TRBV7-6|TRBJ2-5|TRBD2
TGTGCCAGCATCCGGGCGGGGGATGCGGGAGAGACCCAGTACTTC
CASIRAGDAGETQYF
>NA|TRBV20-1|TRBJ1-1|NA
TGCAGTGCTAGAGCAAACTCTGAAGCTTTCTTT
CSARANSEAFF
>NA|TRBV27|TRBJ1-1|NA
TGTGCCAGCATGAGGGAAAGGAACACTGAAGCTTTCTTT
CASMRERNTEAFF
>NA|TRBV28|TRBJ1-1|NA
TGTGCCAGCAGCCTAGAGAACTTCGAAGTGGCTTTCTTT
CASSLENFEVAFF
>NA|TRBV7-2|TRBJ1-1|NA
TGTGCCGTCCGCCCAGGGTTCGTGAACACTGAAGCTTTCTTT
CAVRPGFVNTEAFF
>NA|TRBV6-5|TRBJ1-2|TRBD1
TGTGCCAGCAGTTACTCGGGGCAGGGGGTCGGTGGCTACACCTTC
CASSYSGQGVGGYTF
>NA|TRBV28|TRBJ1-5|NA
TGTGCCAGCAGCCTGACAGGCGGCAATCAGCCCCAGCATTTT
CASSLTGGNQPQHF
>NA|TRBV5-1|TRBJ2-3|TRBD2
TGCGCCAGCAGCTTCCAAGCGGGAGCGGGAGATACGCAGTATTTT
CASSFQAGAGDTQYF
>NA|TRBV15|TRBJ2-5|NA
TGTGCCACCAGACTGGATGAGGGGACCCAGTACTTC
CATRLDEGTQYF
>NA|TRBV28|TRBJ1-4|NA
TGTGCCAGCACCTCCCCGGGGGGGGCAGGGCTAAGTGAAAAACTGTTTTTT
CASTSPGGAGLSEKLFF
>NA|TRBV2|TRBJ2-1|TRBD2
TGTGCCAGCAGTGAGGGGGGACTAGCGATGAATGAGCAGTTCTTC
CASSEGGLAMNEQFF
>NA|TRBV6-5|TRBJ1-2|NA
TGTGCCAGCAGTTTTTCAGGGCCTAACTATGGCTACACCTTC
CASSFSGPNYGYTF
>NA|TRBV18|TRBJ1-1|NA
TGTGCCAGCTCACCATTACAGGGTAGTCAGGCTGAAGCTTTCTTT
CASSPLQGSQAEAFF
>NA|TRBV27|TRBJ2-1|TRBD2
TGTGCCAGCAGTTTTAAGGCGGGAGGGATCTACAATGAGCAGTTCTTC
CASSFKAGGIYNEQFF
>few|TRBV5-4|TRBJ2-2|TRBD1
TGTGCCAGCAGCTTGGGGACAGGGGAGAACACCGGGGAGCTGTTTTTT
CASSLGTGENTGELFF
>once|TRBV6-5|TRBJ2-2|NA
TGTGCCAGCAGGGGAGGAGCCTACACCGGGGAGCTGTTTTTT
CASRGGAYTGELFF
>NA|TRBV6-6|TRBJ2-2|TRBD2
TGTGCCAGCAGTCCTACCGGGGGGGGCTCCGGGGAGCTGTTTTTT
CASSPTGGGSGELFF
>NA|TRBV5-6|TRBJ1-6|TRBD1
TGTGCCAGCAGCTTTTTGTTCGGAGGGGGCGATAATTCACCCCTCCACTTT
CASSFLFGGGDNSPLHF
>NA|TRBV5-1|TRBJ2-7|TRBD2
TGCGCCAGCAGCTCCGGGACTAGCGGGCCCTACGAGCAGTACTTC
CASSSGTSGPYEQYF
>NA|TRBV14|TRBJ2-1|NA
TGTGCCAGCAGCCAAGGGGGGCGAAACAATGAGCAGTTCTTC
CASSQGGRNNEQFF
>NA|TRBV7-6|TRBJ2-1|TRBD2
TGTGCCAGCAGCGGTAGCGGGTTCTCCTACAATGAGCAGTTCTTC
CASSGSGFSYNEQFF
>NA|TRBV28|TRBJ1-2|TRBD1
TGTGCCAGCAGTTACCTTCCTGCAGGGGGAGGTTATGGCTACACCTTC
CASSYLPAGGGYGYTF
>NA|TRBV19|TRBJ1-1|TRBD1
TGTGCCAGTAGCCAGACAGGGAGGTCTGAAGCTTTCTTT
CASSQTGRSEAFF
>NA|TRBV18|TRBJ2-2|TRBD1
TGTGCCAGCTCCCGTCAGGGGGAGTTCGCCGGGGAGCTGTTTTTT
CASSRQGEFAGELFF
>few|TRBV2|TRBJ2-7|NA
TGTGCCACCCCCTTCAGACAGGCGTTATACTTC
CATPFRQALYF
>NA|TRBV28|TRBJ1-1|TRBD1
TGTGCCGGACAACCCTCGGGACAGGGGGCCTCGGGTGAAGCTTTCTTT
CAGQPSGQGASGEAFF
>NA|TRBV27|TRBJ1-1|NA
TGTGCCAGCTGGGGGGGTATCACTGAAGCTTTCTTT
CASWGGITEAFF
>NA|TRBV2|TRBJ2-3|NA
TGTGCCAGCACGAGAGCAGCAAGAGGGGATACGCAGTATTTT
CASTRAARGDTQYF
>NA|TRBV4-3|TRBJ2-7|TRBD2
TGCGCCAGCAGCCAAGACCACCTAACTAGCGCGACCTACGAGCAGTACTTC
CASSQDHLTSATYEQYF
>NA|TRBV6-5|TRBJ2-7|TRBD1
TGTGCCAGCAGTGTGGGACAGGGTTCCTACGAGCAGTACTTC
CASSVGQGSYEQYF
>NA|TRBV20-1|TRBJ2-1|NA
TGCAGCCGGAGGGAAGGCAATGAGCAGTTCTTC
CSRREGNEQFF
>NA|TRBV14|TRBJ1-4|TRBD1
TGTGCCAGCAGCACACAAAACAGGGGGTTCACTAATGAAAAACTGTTTTTT
CASSTQNRGFTNEKLFF
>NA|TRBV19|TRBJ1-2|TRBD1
TGTGCCAGTACCCCGGACAGGGGTTGGAATGGCTACACCTTC
CASTPDRGWNGYTF
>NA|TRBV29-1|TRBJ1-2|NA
TGCAGCGTCCGAGGGTTAGCTAACTATGGCTACACCTTC
CSVRGLANYGYTF